Each of the 8 T cell receptor beta chains below was sequenced from the same sample in a study of blood T cell repertoires in COVID-19. The repertoire was sequenced with immunoSEQ multiplex PCR; TCRdb's copy has only in-frame clones and lacks some. The sample yields approximately 230,000 clones, around four fifths seen once. Sample: peripheral blood. The origin of the receptors is a woman in her 40s with active or convalescent COVID-19.

V and J are TRBV7-2 and TRBJ1-5; D is ambiguous. CDR3 length equals 12 residues. V lost 3 bases, J lost 6 bases, and 6 bases lay in between. CDR1 is SGHTA and CDR2 is FQGNSA in the germline V gene. CDR3: CASSFGLQPQHF. In nucleotides, the CDR3 is TGTGCCAGCAGCTTCGGACTTCAGCCCCAGCATTTT.

The V call is TRBV2, the J call TRBJ1-2; TRBD1 agrees at 8 bases. This CDR3 is built from 12 residues. Germline CDR1 and CDR2: SNHLY and FYNNEI. Unmatched junction bases numbered 3, after V lost 6 bases and J lost 6 bases. This CDR3 is CASRGQVHGYTF. In DNA, the CDR3 is TGTGCCAGCAGGGGACAGGTCCATGGCTACACCTTC.

This clone was observed a single time. The chain is built from TRBV6-6 and TRBJ1-4; TRBD1 is a possible D gene (5 bases). Germline values: CDR1 MNHNY, CDR2 SVGAGI (reference sequence). The CDR3 covers 14 residues. V lost 2 bases to trimming and J lost 10 bases, with 14 bases between them. DNA for the CDR3: TGTGCCAGCAGTTACGTAAGGGGCGCCGGAAAACTGTTTTTT. It yields the protein CASSYVRGAGKLFF.

The chain links TRBV6-4 to TRBJ1-1; D is uncertain. With 2 bases removed from V and 4 bases from J, the gap between germline ends came to 8 bases. Germline V gene lookup returns CDR1 MRHNA and CDR2 SNTAGT. This CDR3 contains 13 residues. Here the CDR3 reads CASSDEGGTEAFF. The CDR3 bases are TGTGCCAGCAGTGACGAGGGAGGCACTGAAGCTTTCTTT.

Notes on this clone: This specimen includes other DNA sequences encoding the same CDR3. The chain joins TRBV6-5 to TRBJ1-2; no firm D call. Germline values: CDR1 MNHEY, CDR2 SVGAGI. Trimming left V 6 bases short and J 0 bases short, with 8 bases between. There are 13 residues in the CDR3. Here the CDR3 reads CASSRGANYGYTF. Written as DNA, the CDR3 is TGTGCCAGCAGCCGCGGAGCTAACTATGGCTACACCTTC.

CDR3 bases: TGCGCCAGCTCACCGGACAGGGAGTATGGCTACACCTTC. Its protein product is CASSPDREYGYTF. The chain carries TRBV5-1 and TRBJ1-2, with TRBD1 matching over 8 bases. J lost 5 bases, V lost 7 bases, and 7 bases had no gene match. The germline gives CDR1 SGHRS, CDR2 YFSETQ. The CDR3 runs 13 residues. Full variable domain (remainder filled in from reference TRBV5-1 and TRBJ1-2): KAGVTQTPRYLIKTRGQQVTLSCSPISGHRSVSWYQQTPGQGLQFLFEYFSETQRNKGNFPGRFSGRQFSNSRSEMNVSTLELGDSALYLCASSPDREYGYTFGSGTRLTVV.

The rearrangement joins TRBV18 to TRBJ1-4, with D perhaps matching TRBD1 (5 bases). The germline gives CDR1 KGHSH, CDR2 LQKENI. Trimming left V 2 bases short and J 8 bases short, with 9 bases between. CDR3 length: 13 amino acids. CDR3: CASSPGTREKLFF. CDR3 nucleotide sequence: TGTGCCAGCTCACCAGGGACTCGAGAAAAACTGTTTTTT.

The genes are TRBV28 and TRBJ1-5; 7 bases agree with TRBD1. The CDR3 totals 15 residues. J lost 5 bases, V lost 10 bases, and 14 bases had no gene match. The germline CDR1 and CDR2 sequences are MDHEN and SYDVKM. The CDR3 DNA reads TGTGCCACCGACGAAAACAGGGGTGACGATCAGCCCCAGCATTTT. It is translated as CATDENRGDDQPQHF.